These T cell receptor beta chains were read from a single sample in a study of early T cells in non-severe SARS-CoV-2 infection. TCRdb processed the 5' RACE reads anew with MiXCR; each CDR3 protein has one entry. The sample has roughly 88,000 distinct CDR3 sequences; 12% to 15% are singletons. The sample comprised whole blood. These receptors came from an adult who was a healthcare worker with PCR-confirmed SARS-CoV-2 infection or an uninfected control (not recorded which). Both conserved end residues are part of each CDR3. The order of the fields is CDR3 protein, CDR3 DNA, clone size, J gene, D gene, V gene. A D gene is named only where the DNA matches it firmly. Size is omitted from some rows. Given values are once, few, many or a class for expanded clones.

CDR3: CASRGPRAFF
DNA: TGTGCCAGCAGGGGACCTCGCGCTTTCTTT
size: NA
J: TRBJ1-1
D: NA
V: TRBV12-3/TRBV12-4

CDR3: CATSDLGQRGALSYNEQFF
DNA: TGTGCCACCAGTGATTTGGGACAGCGGGGGGCTCTCTCCTACAATGAGCAGTTCTTC
size: many
J: TRBJ2-1
D: TRBD2
V: TRBV24-1

CDR3: CASSIGGRSYEQYF
DNA: TGTGCCAGTAGTATAGGGGGACGGAGCTACGAGCAGTACTTC
size: few
J: TRBJ2-7
D: NA
V: TRBV19

CDR3: CASSPGPLTGRINIQYF
DNA: TGCGCCAGCAGCCCCGGACCCTTGACAGGGCGGATAAACATTCAGTACTTC
size: NA
J: TRBJ2-4
D: TRBD1
V: TRBV5-1

CDR3: CASSQIPLRTGVNEQFF
DNA: TGTGCCAGCAGCCAAATCCCCTTGAGGACAGGGGTGAATGAGCAGTTCTTC
size: few
J: TRBJ2-1
D: TRBD1
V: TRBV14

CDR3: CSVALRVGSYEQYF
DNA: TGCAGCGTGGCACTCAGGGTAGGCTCCTACGAGCAGTACTTC
size: NA
J: TRBJ2-7
D: NA
V: TRBV29-1

CDR3: CVSSQDLGGSTDTQYF
DNA: TGTGTCAGCAGCCAAGATCTGGGGGGCAGCACAGATACGCAGTATTTT
size: NA
J: TRBJ2-3
D: NA
V: TRBV4-2

CDR3: CASTPSQQPQHF
DNA: TGTGCCAGCACTCCCAGCCAGCAGCCCCAGCATTTT
size: few
J: TRBJ1-5
D: NA
V: TRBV28

CDR3: CASSTSGGQDNEQFF
DNA: TGCGCCAGCAGTACGAGTGGGGGCCAGGACAATGAGCAGTTCTTC
size: few
J: TRBJ2-1
D: NA
V: TRBV10-1

CDR3: CASSWTAGTEVFF
DNA: TGCGCCAGCAGCTGGACCGCAGGGACTGAAGTTTTCTTT
size: NA
J: TRBJ1-1
D: NA
V: TRBV5-1

CDR3: CASSQDGRATEAFF
DNA: TGTGCCAGCAGCCAAGACGGCAGGGCCACTGAAGCTTTCTTT
size: few
J: TRBJ1-1
D: NA
V: TRBV3-1

CDR3: CSARDGGFKAGSPKGLFF
DNA: TGCAGTGCTAGAGATGGGGGATTTAAGGCTGGCAGTCCCAAGGGGCTGTTTTTT
size: NA
J: TRBJ1-4
D: NA
V: TRBV20-1

CDR3: CASSAKQRGAEAFF
DNA: TGTGCCAGTAGTGCAAAGCAGAGGGGTGCGGAAGCTTTCTTT
size: few
J: TRBJ1-1
D: NA
V: TRBV19

CDR3: CASSLDGTVYGYTF
DNA: TGTGCCAGCAGCTTGGACGGGACAGTCTATGGCTACACCTTC
size: NA
J: TRBJ1-2
D: TRBD1
V: TRBV5-4

CDR3: CASAPQGTAFGYTF
DNA: TGTGCCAGCGCACCACAGGGAACTGCTTTTGGCTACACCTTC
size: few
J: TRBJ1-2
D: NA
V: TRBV18

CDR3: CASSVDPPRGGYTF
DNA: TGTGCCAGCAGCGTAGACCCACCTCGGGGTGGCTACACCTTC
size: few
J: TRBJ1-2
D: NA
V: TRBV9

CDR3: CASSFETQYF
DNA: TGTGCCAGCAGCTTCGAGACCCAGTACTTC
size: NA
J: TRBJ2-5
D: NA
V: TRBV7-9

CDR3: CASRYPGQAGREKLFF
DNA: TGTGCCAGCAGATACCCCGGGCAGGCCGGACGTGAAAAACTGTTTTTT
size: NA
J: TRBJ1-4
D: NA
V: TRBV6-6

CDR3: CSAGFLRDFSWTDTQYF
DNA: TGCAGCGCTGGATTCCTCAGGGACTTCTCGTGGACAGATACGCAGTATTTT
size: NA
J: TRBJ2-3
D: NA
V: TRBV29-1

CDR3: CASSEAGGTAKNIQYF
DNA: TGTGCCAGCAGCGAGGCGGGGGGGACGGCCAAAAACATTCAGTACTTC
size: NA
J: TRBJ2-4
D: TRBD2
V: TRBV9

CDR3: CASSFDRGVIYEQYF
DNA: TGTGCCAGCAGCTTCGACAGGGGGGTGATCTACGAGCAGTACTTC
size: NA
J: TRBJ2-7
D: TRBD1
V: TRBV7-9